This paragraph covers one TCR beta chain sequence. This clonotype was counted a few times. It lacks a known antigen. No much larger clonotype is one base removed from it; base qualities were not supplied. The germline V gene provides CDR1 MNHEY and CDR2 SVGEGT. Spanning cysteine to phenylalanine, the CDR3 consists of 17 amino acids. CDR3 DNA is the only sequence kept; it has 51 bases, read in frame from the first base. The junction carries 23 bases between V and J, which are trimmed by 3 bases and 8 bases respectively. This sample was sequenced with an Illumina HiSeq 1500. Using fastp at Q25 and MiXCR, TCRdb reprocessed the public reads and kept productive beta chains. Every distinct CDR3 protein forms one entry, paired with its most common genes and DNA. This sample gives some 100,000 distinct CDR3 sequences in total; around 22% of them show up just once. The top ten clonotypes cover roughly 43% of the sample.

This specimen belongs to a study of T cell repertoires in cytomegalovirus infection (dated by TCRdb to about 2019). A note on the overall study: Because public TCR beta signatures pointed to carriage of CMV infection together with the matching HLA type, the HLA type of each donor mattered for the analysis. Overall study outcomes, separate from this receptor: Carriers of CMV infection plus the relevant HLA type were discriminated by the cumulative frequency of public TCR beta family members in the study cohort and in an independent approximately 360-donor cohort. The ex vivo response was dominated by HLA-C-restricted CMV-specific TCR beta clonotypes, which also provided the single most frequent clonotype in two of eight donors.

Material for sequencing was CD8+ T cells from PBMCs. The receptor's source is a human donor in good health (CMV status not recorded). Some clones in this sample may be carry-over from other donors' samples. The sequence is built from TRBV6-2 or TRBV6-3 and TRBJ2-4; the D segment could be TRBD1, given 5 matching bases. The nucleotide sequence is TGTGCCAGCAGTTATCCCCTGGACACCAAGGAAGGGGACATTCAGTACTTC. It is translated as CASSYPLDTKEGDIQYF.